These T cell receptor beta chains were read from a single sample in a study of a mutant IDH1 vaccine in newly diagnosed glioma. Sequencing used immunoSEQ multiplex PCR; TCRdb keeps in-frame clones, though not all of them. The table records 90,000 to 100,000 clones, about 90% of them present only once. Sequenced here: PBMCs, sampled from a glioma patient treated with radiotherapy, temozolomide or both. These receptors were obtained from a woman aged 45-65 years with glioma. CDR3s include the opening cysteine and the closing phenylalanine or tryptophan. The D gene is left open where the match is weak. For some rows the clone size is stated as once, few or many, or as a class when expanded; others skip it.

j_call v_call d_call clone_size cdr3_length cdr3_aa cdr3_nt
TRBJ2-7 TRBV28 - - 13 CASSKDSSYEQYF TGTGCCAGCAGCAAGGACAGCTCCTACGAGCAGTACTTC
TRBJ2-6 TRBV2 - - 13 CATDSSGANVLTF TGTGCCACAGACAGCTCTGGGGCCAACGTCCTGACTTTC
TRBJ2-3 TRBV9 TRBD1 - 16 CASSVARDRGTDTQYF TGTGCCAGCAGCGTAGCCCGGGACAGGGGCACAGATACGCAGTATTTT
TRBJ1-1 TRBV5-1 TRBD1 - 15 CASSFRQGRNTEAFF TGCGCCAGCAGTTTCCGACAGGGGAGGAACACTGAAGCTTTCTTT
TRBJ2-7 TRBV28 - - 11 CASSWAYEQYF TGTGCCAGCAGTTGGGCCTACGAGCAGTACTTC
TRBJ1-5 TRBV19 - few 14 CASSIGKGNQPQHF TGTGCCAGTAGTATAGGGAAAGGGAATCAGCCCCAGCATTTT
TRBJ2-7 TRBV5-4 TRBD1 - 12 CASSGRGSEQYF TGTGCCAGCAGTGGCAGGGGGAGCGAGCAGTACTTC
TRBJ2-1 TRBV5-5 - - 17 CASSLMPGRGVYNEQFF TGTGCCAGCAGCTTAATGCCCGGCAGAGGAGTCTACAATGAGCAGTTCTTC
TRBJ2-1 TRBV5-1 TRBD2 - 15 CASSLKLAGGAEQFF TGCGCCAGCAGCTTGAAGCTAGCGGGAGGGGCTGAGCAGTTCTTC
TRBJ2-1 TRBV7-3 - - 15 CASSLFGDGQDEQFF TGTGCCAGCAGCTTATTCGGGGATGGCCAGGATGAGCAGTTCTTC
TRBJ2-3 TRBV12-5 - - 17 CASGLVLIRGDTDTQYF TGTGCTAGTGGTTTGGTACTAATCAGGGGAGACACAGATACGCAGTATTTT
TRBJ2-5 TRBV5-1 TRBD1 - 14 CASSFLDRGETQYF TGCGCCAGCAGCTTCCTTGACAGGGGAGAGACCCAGTACTTC
TRBJ2-1 TRBV5-1 - - 15 CASSLEASTYNEQFF TGCGCCAGCAGCTTGGAGGCTAGCACCTACAATGAGCAGTTCTTC
TRBJ1-5 TRBV5-1 - once 17 CASSPEPGRPGDQPQHF TGCGCCAGCAGCCCGGAACCGGGCAGGCCAGGAGATCAGCCCCAGCATTTT
TRBJ2-6 TRBV11-3 TRBD2 - 15 CASSGREGGANVLTF TGTGCCAGCAGCGGGAGGGAAGGAGGGGCCAACGTCCTGACTTTC
TRBJ1-6 TRBV6-1 TRBD1 - 13 CASRGQGGSPLHF TGTGCCAGCAGAGGACAGGGTGGGTCACCCCTCCACTTT
TRBJ2-7 TRBV6-5 TRBD2 - 13 CASPWGGAYEQYF TGTGCCAGCCCCTGGGGGGGGGCCTACGAGCAGTACTTC
TRBJ1-2 TRBV20-1 - few 11 CSARRPGDYTF TGCAGTGCTAGAAGACCCGGAGACTACACCTTC
TRBJ2-7 TRBV19 TRBD2 once 13 CASSISGAYEQYF TGTGCCAGTAGTATTAGCGGGGCCTACGAGCAGTACTTC
TRBJ2-3 TRBV10-3 TRBD2 - 12 CAISGRADTQYF TGTGCCATCAGCGGGAGGGCAGATACGCAGTATTTT
TRBJ2-5 TRBV5-1 TRBD2 - 17 CASSPAVLAGYEETQYF TGCGCCAGCAGCCCAGCGGTACTAGCGGGATACGAAGAGACCCAGTACTTC
TRBJ1-1 TRBV5-6 TRBD1 - 14 CASSSRDRVPEAFF TGTGCCAGCAGTTCGAGAGACAGGGTCCCTGAAGCTTTCTTT
TRBJ2-3 TRBV19 - - 14 CASSGTISTDTQYF TGTGCCAGTAGTGGGACAATTAGCACAGATACGCAGTATTTT
TRBJ2-2 TRBV10-1 - - 13 CASSDLGPGELFF TGCGCCAGCAGTGATTTGGGCCCCGGGGAGCTGTTTTTT
TRBJ1-1 TRBV30 - few 13 CAWTKAGLSEAFF TGTGCCTGGACCAAGGCGGGACTGAGCGAAGCTTTCTTT
TRBJ1-4 TRBV7-9 - once 12 CASSLDYEKLFF TGTGCCAGCAGCTTGGACTATGAAAAACTGTTTTTT
TRBJ2-2 TRBV10-1 - - 13 CASRARTGGELFF TGCGCCAGCAGAGCCCGGACCGGCGGGGAGCTGTTTTTT
TRBJ1-4 TRBV21-1 - - 18 CASSKDITGSATNEKLFF TGTGCCAGCAGCAAAGACATCACCGGATCTGCAACTAATGAAAAACTGTTTTTT
TRBJ2-3 TRBV30 - - 14 CAWSVTSPTDTQYF TGTGCCTGGAGTGTAACTAGCCCCACAGATACGCAGTATTTT
TRBJ1-3 TRBV30 - once 14 CAWSSGTRIDTIYF TGTGCCTGGAGCTCCGGGACCCGGATCGACACCATATATTTT
TRBJ2-1 TRBV4-2 TRBD2 - 17 CASSQSTGTSGYNEQFF TGTGCCAGCAGCCAATCGACCGGGACTAGCGGCTACAATGAGCAGTTCTTC